The source of this T cell receptor (beta chain) is a study of post-analysis software for immune sequencing data. Background on the study: Clinical courses comprised relapsing-remitting, secondary progressive and progressive-relapsing multiple sclerosis. General study findings and limits: Patients had higher frequencies than controls of four to six TRBV segments, including TRBV5-6, TRBV5-1 and TRBV20-1. Those with multiple sclerosis, the patient group, showed significantly lower normalized Chao1 diversity than controls.

About this clonotype: What it recognizes is unknown.

Carried by the TCR beta cDNA libraries were unique molecular identifiers. Once about 0.85 to 11 million T cells were used, approximately 520,000 cDNA molecules resulted. TCRdb passed the PCR reads through MiXCR, listing each CDR3 protein once. The top ten clones hold 7.5% to 8.5% of a sample with 430,000 or so distinct CDR3 sequences, approximately 37% of them seen once. Trimming took off 4 bases at V and 3 bases at J, with 13 bases between the two ends. The CDR3 is made up of 14 amino acids. Germline loops: CDR1 SGHRS, CDR2 YFSETQ. The sequencing input was blood. The rearrangement joins TRBV5-1 to TRBJ1-1, with a tentative D call TRBD1 (6 bases). The receptor was isolated from a girl aged 2 to 9 with multiple sclerosis. The CDR3 region is CASSPWGHDTEAFF. The DNA of the CDR3 is TGCGCCAGCAGCCCCTGGGGGCATGACACTGAAGCTTTCTTT.